These T cell receptor beta chains were read from a single sample in a study of T cells in tumors after PD-1 blockade. Clones were sequenced by immunoSEQ multiplex PCR, and TCRdb holds only the in-frame ones, with some missing. Of some 66,000 clones detected, approximately 79% appear once; the ten largest clones hold about 4.8%. Sequenced material: PBMCs, taken after anti-PD-1 treatment. These receptors came from a human donor with basal cell carcinoma. Each CDR3 is given with its conserved first and last residue. The D gene is left open where the match is weak. Expanded clones get a size class; other rows say once, few or many, or leave the size out.

V	size	J	D	CDR3	DNA
TRBV5-6	few	TRBJ2-1	TRBD1	CASSRDSGLSHEQFF	TGTGCCAGCAGCCGGGACAGTGGTTTATCCCATGAGCAGTTCTTC
TRBV6-5	NA	TRBJ1-2	TRBD1	CASSYGQGADYGYTF	TGTGCCAGCAGTTACGGACAGGGGGCTGACTATGGCTACACCTTC
TRBV7-2	NA	TRBJ2-5	NA	CASSFSEAETQYF	TGTGCCAGCAGCTTCTCTGAGGCGGAGACCCAGTACTTC
TRBV28	few	TRBJ1-2	TRBD1	CASSLPGGQGSPTGYTF	TGTGCCAGCAGCCTTCCCGGTGGACAGGGATCCCCTACGGGCTACACCTTC
TRBV6-4	NA	TRBJ2-3	NA	CASSDPGADTQYF	TGTGCCAGCAGTGACCCCGGGGCAGATACGCAGTATTTT
TRBV3-1/TRBV3-2	NA	TRBJ2-5	TRBD2	CASSQRTSGIKETQYF	TGTGCCAGCAGCCAGCGGACTAGCGGGATAAAAGAGACCCAGTACTTC
TRBV10-1	NA	TRBJ1-2	NA	CASSEGGRSGYTF	TGCGCCAGCAGTGAGGGGGGCCGAAGCGGCTACACCTTC
TRBV9	NA	TRBJ2-3	NA	CASSVVADTQYF	TGTGCCAGCAGCGTAGTAGCTGATACGCAGTATTTT
TRBV18	NA	TRBJ1-2	NA	CASSPTGGTYGYTF	TGTGCCAGCTCACCAACGGGGGGGACCTATGGCTACACCTTC
TRBV7-2	NA	TRBJ1-5	TRBD1	CASSLAWGQGGPQHF	TGTGCCAGCAGCTTAGCGTGGGGGCAGGGGGGGCCCCAGCATTTT
TRBV2	NA	TRBJ2-2	TRBD1	CASREDRSLNTGELFF	TGTGCCAGCAGAGAGGACAGGTCCCTGAACACCGGGGAGCTGTTTTTT
TRBV29-1	NA	TRBJ2-1	NA	CSAPVPIGNEQFF	TGCAGCGCCCCTGTCCCCATCGGGAATGAGCAGTTCTTC
TRBV10-3	few	TRBJ1-2	NA	CAISGTGRDGYTF	TGTGCCATCAGTGGGACGGGGAGGGATGGCTACACCTTC
TRBV9	NA	TRBJ2-1	NA	CASSPPPGYNEQFF	TGTGCCAGCAGCCCACCACCCGGGTACAATGAGCAGTTCTTC
TRBV6-1	once	TRBJ2-5	TRBD2	CASNSGQETQYF	TGTGCCAGCAATAGCGGGCAAGAGACCCAGTACTTC
TRBV13	NA	TRBJ1-2	TRBD1	CASSLGTGDYGYTF	TGTGCCAGCAGCTTAGGGACAGGGGACTATGGCTACACCTTC
TRBV28	NA	TRBJ2-3	NA	CASSSLIWGSTDTQYF	TGTGCCAGCAGTTCATTAATCTGGGGTAGCACAGATACGCAGTATTTT
TRBV7-9	once	TRBJ1-1	NA	CASSIDGKNTEAFF	TGTGCCAGCAGCATAGACGGGAAGAACACTGAAGCTTTCTTT
TRBV2	NA	TRBJ1-3	NA	CASSIGQSSGNTIYF	TGTGCCAGCAGTATTGGACAGAGCTCTGGAAACACCATATATTTT
TRBV7-8	NA	TRBJ1-5	NA	CASSLDNSAGQPQHF	TGTGCCAGCAGCTTAGACAACTCAGCCGGCCAGCCCCAGCATTTT
TRBV7-9	NA	TRBJ2-5	TRBD2	CASSDGLAGYQETQYF	TGTGCCAGCAGCGACGGACTAGCGGGGTACCAAGAGACCCAGTACTTC
TRBV5-1	NA	TRBJ2-1	TRBD2	CASSFLGTSVNEQFF	TGCGCCAGCAGCTTCCTCGGGACTAGCGTAAATGAGCAGTTCTTC
TRBV3-1/TRBV3-2	few	TRBJ2-7	NA	CASSGPGESEQYF	TGTGCCAGCAGCGGACCCGGGGAGAGCGAGCAGTACTTC
TRBV15	NA	TRBJ2-7	NA	CATSREGGALYEQYF	TGTGCCACCAGCAGAGAGGGAGGAGCCCTCTACGAGCAGTACTTC
TRBV19	NA	TRBJ1-3	TRBD1	CASRPRTGEGNTIYF	TGTGCCAGTAGACCGCGGACAGGGGAAGGAAACACCATATATTTT
TRBV19	NA	TRBJ1-5	NA	CASSSRGGRVSNQPQHF	TGTGCCAGTAGTTCCCGGGGCGGCCGGGTTTCCAATCAGCCCCAGCATTTT
TRBV27	NA	TRBJ1-2	TRBD1	CASLGPFRAGGTTNYGYTF	TGTGCCAGCCTAGGCCCCTTTAGGGCAGGGGGAACTACTAACTATGGCTACACCTTC
TRBV5-1	NA	TRBJ2-1	TRBD2	CASSLMRGGNEQFF	TGCGCCAGCAGCTTGATGCGGGGGGGCAATGAGCAGTTCTTC
TRBV6-5	NA	TRBJ1-5	NA	CASRRGHSSNQPQHF	TGTGCCAGCAGACGCGGACATTCCAGCAATCAGCCCCAGCATTTT
TRBV19	NA	TRBJ2-3	TRBD2	CASTQSGGPTDTQYF	TGTGCCAGTACTCAATCGGGAGGGCCGACAGATACGCAGTATTTT
TRBV28	NA	TRBJ1-4	TRBD1	CASSGWTGGEKLFF	TGTGCCAGCAGTGGTTGGACAGGGGGAGAAAAACTGTTTTTT
TRBV19	NA	TRBJ1-2	NA	CASSPYFVEGREGYTF	TGTGCCAGTAGTCCTTATTTCGTGGAGGGACGAGAAGGCTACACCTTC
TRBV20-1	NA	TRBJ1-6	NA	CSASLTENSPLHF	TGCAGTGCTAGTCTGACAGAGAATTCACCCCTCCACTTT
TRBV12-3/TRBV12-4	NA	TRBJ2-5	NA	CASRTVEETQYF	TGTGCCAGCAGGACGGTGGAAGAGACCCAGTACTTC
TRBV7-9	NA	TRBJ1-3	NA	CASSSWTASGNTIYF	TGTGCCAGCAGCTCATGGACAGCTTCTGGAAACACCATATATTTT
TRBV5-4	NA	TRBJ1-3	NA	CASSLARGNGNTIYF	TGTGCCAGCAGCTTGGCTCGGGGGAATGGAAACACCATATATTTT
TRBV7-8	NA	TRBJ2-1	NA	CASSLGGGLSLDNEQFF	TGTGCCAGCAGCTTAGGCGGGGGCCTCTCCTTAGACAATGAGCAGTTCTTC
TRBV21-1	NA	TRBJ2-2	NA	CANPSRDTSEHRGAVF	TGTGCCAACCCGTCCCGGGACACCAGCGAACACCGGGGAGCTGTTTTT
TRBV4-1	NA	TRBJ1-3	NA	CASSQEWRDPGGSGNTIYF	TGCGCCAGCAGCCAAGAGTGGAGAGATCCCGGGGGCTCTGGAAACACCATATATTTT
TRBV7-9	NA	TRBJ2-3	TRBD1	CASSPGGSTDTQYF	TGTGCCAGCAGTCCAGGGGGTAGCACAGATACGCAGTATTTT
TRBV5-5	once	TRBJ2-3	NA	CASTLEGGGAADTQYF	TGTGCCAGCACCCTTGAGGGGGGGGGCGCGGCAGATACGCAGTATTTT
TRBV4-1	NA	TRBJ2-3	TRBD2	CASSQRSSGTSADTQYF	TGCGCCAGCAGCCAACGAAGCTCCGGGACTAGCGCAGATACGCAGTATTTT
TRBV28	NA	TRBJ2-1	NA	CASSLSGDEQFF	TGTGCCAGCAGTTTATCGGGCGATGAGCAGTTCTTC
TRBV6-6	many	TRBJ1-1	NA	CASSYSQVTEAFF	TGTGCCAGCAGTTACTCCCAAGTTACTGAAGCTTTCTTT
TRBV28	NA	TRBJ2-3	TRBD1	CASSRGSTDTQYF	TGTGCCAGCAGCAGGGGGAGCACAGATACGCAGTATTTT
TRBV2	few	TRBJ2-7	TRBD1	CASSMGQGYEQYF	TGTGCCAGCAGTATGGGACAGGGGTACGAGCAGTACTTC
TRBV5-1	NA	TRBJ2-3	NA	CASSTGNPETDTQYF	TGCGCCAGCAGCACCGGAAACCCCGAGACAGATACGCAGTATTTT
TRBV5-1	NA	TRBJ2-3	NA	CASSRTTISSTDTQYF	TGCGCCAGCAGTCGAACAACTATATCTAGCACAGATACGCAGTATTTT
TRBV18	NA	TRBJ1-3	TRBD1	CASSSGTAHSGNTIYF	TGTGCCAGCTCATCCGGGACAGCCCATTCTGGAAACACCATATATTTT
TRBV5-4	NA	TRBJ1-1	NA	CASRSDMNTEAFF	TGTGCCAGCAGATCTGACATGAACACTGAAGCTTTCTTT
TRBV7-2	NA	TRBJ2-3	NA	CASSLDIGTDTQYF	TGTGCCAGCAGCTTAGATATTGGCACAGATACGCAGTATTTT
TRBV6-6	NA	TRBJ2-5	NA	CASTGRLEETQYF	TGTGCCAGCACCGGACGCCTCGAGGAGACCCAGTACTTC
TRBV5-1	NA	TRBJ2-3	NA	CASSLDPGRPTDTQYF	TGCGCCAGCAGCTTGGACCCCGGACGCCCGACAGATACGCAGTATTTT
TRBV12-3/TRBV12-4	NA	TRBJ1-1	NA	CASSLKVPLGAFF	TGTGCCAGCAGTTTAAAGGTCCCTCTGGGTGCTTTCTTT
TRBV28	once	TRBJ1-2	TRBD1	CASSSQGGDGYTF	TGTGCCAGCAGTTCACAGGGGGGCGATGGCTACACCTTC
TRBV19	NA	TRBJ1-2	NA	CASSRNSRGSADGYTF	TGTGCCAGTAGTAGGAATTCCCGAGGCTCGGCGGATGGCTACACCTTC